This T cell receptor (beta chain) stems from a study of CD8 T cells in ankylosing spondylitis. Preparation of TCR beta libraries was done by quantitative 5'-RACE with molecular barcodes. In TCRdb, the 5' RACE reads were re-called with MiXCR into one record per CDR3 protein. The sample holds around 300,000 distinct CDR3 sequences, 11% seen once. The source material was blood, either unsorted or a sorted T cell fraction (not recorded which). The sequence derives from a female donor with ankylosing spondylitis or in good health (not recorded which).

CDR3 in DNA: TGCAGTGCTAGAGATGAGGGCAGCGGGGGTTCCTACGAGCAGTACTTC. As protein: CSARDEGSGGSYEQYF. V gene TRBV20-1 combines with J gene TRBJ2-7; 8 positions agree with TRBD2. Germline loops: CDR1 DFQATT, CDR2 SNEGSKA (reference sequence). This CDR3 is built from 16 residues. The J segment lost 1 base and the V segment lost 0 bases, leaving 8 bases of the junction unmatched.